This T cell receptor beta chain derives from a study of CD8 T cells in Susac syndrome. Between the trimmed V and J ends, which lost 1 base and 5 bases, there was a span of 11 bases. In germline, CDR1 is SEHNR, CDR2 FQNEAQ (reference sequence). The CDR3 is made up of 14 amino acids. TCR beta sequencing covered blood CD8+ and CD4+ T cells. RNA totalling roughly 0.45 to 1 ug underwent reverse transcription with random hexamers. The immunoSEQ assay covered 54 Vbeta and 13 Jbeta segments for CDR3. Each CDR3 protein is one row after TCRdb ran MiXCR on the immunoSEQ multiplex PCR reads. Counted here are some 120,000 distinct CDR3 sequences, 80% to 95% occurring once; the ten biggest clones make up 0.13% to 0.15%.

This chain uses TRBV7-9 with TRBJ1-1, with D maybe TRBD1 (5 bases). Sequenced material: CD4+ T cells from PBMCs. The TCR was taken from a human donor in good health. CDR3 in amino acids: CASSLGGEGTEAFF. CDR3 DNA sequence: TGTGCCAGCAGCTTAGGGGGGGAAGGAACTGAAGCTTTCTTT.